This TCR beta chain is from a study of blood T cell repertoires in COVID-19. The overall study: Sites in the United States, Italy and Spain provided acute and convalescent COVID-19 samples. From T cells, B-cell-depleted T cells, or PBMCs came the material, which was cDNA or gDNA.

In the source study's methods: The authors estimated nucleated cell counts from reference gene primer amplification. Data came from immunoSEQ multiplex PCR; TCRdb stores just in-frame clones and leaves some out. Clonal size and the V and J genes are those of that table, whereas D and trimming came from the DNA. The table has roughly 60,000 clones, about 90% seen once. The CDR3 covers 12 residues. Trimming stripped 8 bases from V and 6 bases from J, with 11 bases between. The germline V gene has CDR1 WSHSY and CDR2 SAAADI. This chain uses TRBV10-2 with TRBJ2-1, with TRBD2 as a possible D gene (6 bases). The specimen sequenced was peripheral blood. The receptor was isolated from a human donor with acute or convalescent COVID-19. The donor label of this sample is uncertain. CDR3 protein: CASRTTANEQFF. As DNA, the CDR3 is TGCGCCAGCCGGACTACCGCCAATGAGCAGTTCTTC.